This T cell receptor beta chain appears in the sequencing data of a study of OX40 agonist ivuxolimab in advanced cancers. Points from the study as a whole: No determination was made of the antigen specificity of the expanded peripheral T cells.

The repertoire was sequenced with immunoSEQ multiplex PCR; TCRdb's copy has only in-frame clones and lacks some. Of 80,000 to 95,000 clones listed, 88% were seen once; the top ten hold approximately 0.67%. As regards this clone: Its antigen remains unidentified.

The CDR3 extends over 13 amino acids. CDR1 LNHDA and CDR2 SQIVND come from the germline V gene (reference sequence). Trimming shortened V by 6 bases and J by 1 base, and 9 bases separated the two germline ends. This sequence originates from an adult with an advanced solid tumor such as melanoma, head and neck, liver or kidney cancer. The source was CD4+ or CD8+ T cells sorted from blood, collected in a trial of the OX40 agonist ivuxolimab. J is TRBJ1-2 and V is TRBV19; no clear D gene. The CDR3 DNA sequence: TGTGCCAGTAGCACCCAGGTTAACTATGGCTACACCTTC. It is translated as CASSTQVNYGYTF. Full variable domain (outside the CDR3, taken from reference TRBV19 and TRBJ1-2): DGGITQSPKYLFRKEGQNVTLSCEQNLNHDAMYWYRQDPGQGLRLIYYSQIVNDFQKGDIAEGYSVSREKKESFPLTVTSAQKNPTAFYLCASSTQVNYGYTFGSGTRLTVV.